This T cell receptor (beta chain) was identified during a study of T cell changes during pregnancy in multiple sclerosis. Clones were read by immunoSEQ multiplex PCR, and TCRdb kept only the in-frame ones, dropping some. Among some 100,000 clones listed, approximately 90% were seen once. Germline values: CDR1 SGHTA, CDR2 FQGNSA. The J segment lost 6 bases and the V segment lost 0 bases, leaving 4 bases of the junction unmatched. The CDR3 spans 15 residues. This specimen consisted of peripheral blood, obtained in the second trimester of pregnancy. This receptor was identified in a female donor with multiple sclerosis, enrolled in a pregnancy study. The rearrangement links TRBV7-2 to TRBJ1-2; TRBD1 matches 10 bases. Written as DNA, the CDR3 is TGTGCCAGCAGCTTAGCGCGGACAGGGGGGGATGGCTACACCTTC. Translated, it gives CASSLARTGGDGYTF.